Below are 18 T cell receptor beta chains sequenced from a single sample in a study of blood T cells in healthy people across ages. The second PCR ran 7 to 11 cycles with a sample-barcoded 5' primer and J-beta primers. Using its own MiXCR run on the 5' RACE reads, TCRdb lists one record per CDR3 protein. The sample shows roughly 700,000 distinct CDR3 sequences, around 25% of them seen only once. These data are also associated with another study on T cells of mothers and their children.

The sequencing sample was made of blood. The receptors come from a boy younger than 18 in good health.

The V gene is TRBV6-5, the J gene TRBJ2-7, with a possible D match to TRBD1 (6 bases). The germline gives CDR1 MNHEY, CDR2 SVGAGI. Trimming left V 6 bases short and J 6 bases short, with 15 bases between. The CDR3 is 13 residues long. CDR3 residues: CASSQLGHVEQYF. The CDR3 DNA follows: TGTGCCAGCAGCCAATTGGGACATGTCGAGCAGTACTTC.

This clonotype was seen a handful of times. The rearrangement links TRBV28 to TRBJ1-4, with a tentative D call TRBD1 (6 bases). CDR1 is MDHEN, CDR2 SYDVKM, per germline. There are 13 residues in the CDR3. Trimming shortened V by 9 bases and J by 5 bases, and 13 bases separated the two germline ends. CDR3 loop: CASSGGPNEKLFF. The DNA of the CDR3 is TGTGCCAGTAGCGGGGGCCCAAATGAAAAACTGTTTTTT.

This chain uses TRBV28 with TRBJ2-1; D not certain. The CDR3 has 12 residues. Germline loops: CDR1 MDHEN, CDR2 SYDVKM. The germline V and J ends were trimmed by 2 bases and 7 bases, with 6 bases remaining between them. The CDR3 DNA follows: TGTGCCAGCAGTTTACGCACAAATGAGCAGTTCTTC. Protein: CASSLRTNEQFF.

CDR3 bases: TGTGCCAGCAGTTTAGTCACAGGGAGATTTGAAAAACTGTTTTTT. Amino acid sequence: CASSLVTGRFEKLFF. The chain has TRBV12-3 or TRBV12-4 and TRBJ1-4; possibly TRBD1 for D (6 bases). The CDR3 loop spans 15 amino acids. The ends were cut back, 1 base at V and 7 bases at J, with 13 bases in the middle.

This clonotype is a singleton in its sample. The chain joins TRBV6-6 to TRBJ2-1, with D uncertain. The DNA matches TRBJ2-5 better at its end, which makes the J call doubtful. The germline gives CDR1 MNHNY, CDR2 SVGAGI (reference sequence). CDR3 length equals 11 residues. In DNA form, the CDR3 reads TGTGCCACTTGGTTGAGGGAGACCCAGTACTTC. This encodes CATWLRETQYF.

The rearrangement uses TRBV2 and TRBJ1-5; D might be TRBD1 (5 bases). CDR3 length: 14 amino acids. V lost 7 bases and J 5 bases, leaving 15 bases between the germline ends. CDR1 SNHLY and CDR2 FYNNEI come from the germline V gene. This CDR3 reads CASTGTGADQPQHF. Here the CDR3 DNA reads TGTGCCAGCACCGGGACCGGGGCGGATCAGCCCCAGCATTTT.

Regarding this clonotype: A much more abundant neighbour one base away suggests this may be a read error. The chain links TRBV29-1 to TRBJ2-5; D could derive from TRBD1 or TRBD2 (5 bases each). Germline V gene sequence: CDR1 SQVTM, CDR2 ANQGSEA. Trimming pared 7 bases from V and 1 base from J, leaving 13 bases between. This CDR3 region has 13 residues. CDR3 sequence reads: CSGGRTPQETQYF. Written as DNA, the CDR3 is TGCAGCGGAGGGCGGACACCCCAAGAGACCCAGTACTTC. The variable domain in full, completed from reference TRBV29-1 and TRBJ2-5, reads SAVISQKPSRDICQRGTSLTIQCQVDSQVTMMFWYRQQPGQSLTLIATANQGSEATYESGFVIDKFPISRPNLTFSTLTVSNMSPEDSSIYLCSGGRTPQETQYFGPGTRLLVL.

This clonotype has more than one count but fewer than ten. The chain combines TRBV20-1 with TRBJ2-2; perhaps D is TRBD1 or TRBD2 (5 bases each). The V and J ends lost 6 bases and 5 bases respectively, with 19 bases between them. This CDR3 contains 15 residues. Germline loops: CDR1 DFQATT, CDR2 SNEGSKA (reference sequence). The CDR3 DNA is TGCAGTGCGGGGGAGTGGCTAGCAGGGACCGGGGAGCTGTTTTTT. Translating gives CSAGEWLAGTGELFF.

This clonotype was counted between two and nine times. The chain couples TRBV29-1 to TRBJ2-7, with a possible D match to TRBD1 (7 bases). This CDR3 comprises 12 residues. In germline, CDR1 is SQVTM, CDR2 ANQGSEA. V was clipped by 6 bases and J by 4 bases, with 13 bases between them. The CDR3 coding sequence is TGCAGCGTGATGACAGGGACTTACGAGCAGTACTTC. Protein product: CSVMTGTYEQYF.

The chain links TRBV3-1 to TRBJ2-4, with a tentative D call TRBD1 (5 bases). CDR1 and CDR2 from the germline V gene are LGHDT and YNNKEL (reference sequence). Trimming removed 8 bases at V and 3 bases at J, with 17 bases between. The CDR3 loop spans 15 amino acids. The CDR3 DNA is TGTGCCAGCTCGGCAGGCAGGGTGGTCAAAAACATTCAGTACTTC. Translating it yields CASSAGRVVKNIQYF.

The V gene is TRBV5-4, the J gene TRBJ1-1; no clear D. The CDR3 has 14 amino acids. V was shortened by 6 bases and J by 1 base, with 13 bases between the two germline ends. Germline CDR1 reads SGHNT; CDR2 reads YYREEE (reference sequence). CDR3 in DNA: TGTGCCAGCAACTCGAGACACCAGAACACTGAAGCTTTCTTT. The encoded protein is CASNSRHQNTEAFF.

As DNA, the CDR3 is TGTGCCAGCAGCTCAGCGGGGGGGCCGGAGACCCAGTACTTC. As protein: CASSSAGGPETQYF. This rearrangement joins TRBV7-2 to TRBJ2-5, with TRBD2 matching over 10 bases. CDR3 length: 14 residues. Looked up from germline, CDR1 is SGHTA and CDR2 is FQGNSA. Trimming took 4 bases from V and 5 from J; bases not matched to a gene: 4. The full variable domain, completed using reference TRBV7-2 and TRBJ2-5, is GAGVSQSPSNKVTEKGKDVELRCDPISGHTALYWYRQSLGQGLEFLIYFQGNSAPDKSGLPSDRFSAERTGGSVSTLTIQRTQQEDSAVYLCASSSAGGPETQYFGPGTRLLVL.

A few counts support this clonotype. The rearrangement links TRBV4-3 to TRBJ1-4; D not resolved. This CDR3 contains 14 residues. The ends were cut back, 1 base at V and 4 bases at J, with 7 bases in the middle. In germline, CDR1 is LGHNA, CDR2 YSLEER. The CDR3 DNA is TGCGCCAGCAGCCAAGTTGGTGGTAATGAAAAACTGTTTTTT. It is translated as CASSQVGGNEKLFF.

This clonotype was seen more than once but under ten times. This chain uses TRBV11-2 with TRBJ2-7; D ambiguous. V lost 5 bases and J 6 bases, leaving 20 bases between the germline ends. The CDR3 totals 15 residues. Germline loops: CDR1 SGHAT, CDR2 FQNNGV. The CDR3 region is CASSLHDQGHVEQYF. The CDR3 nucleotides are TGTGCCAGCAGCCTTCACGATCAAGGGCACGTCGAGCAGTACTTC.

As to this clonotype: An end of the junction does not agree with germline; a read error may underlie this. The V call is TRBV6-5, the J call TRBJ1-4; D is ambiguous. The CDR3 contains 14 residues. Germline assignment: CDR1 MNHEY and CDR2 SVGAGI. Here the CDR3 reads CASSYSWENEKLSF. CDR3 sequence (DNA): TGTGCCAGCAGTTACTCGTGGGAAAATGAAAAACTGTCTTTT.

This chain's CDR3 is CASSLQDEGPEREKLFF. In nucleotides, the CDR3 is TGTGCCAGCAGCTTACAGGATGAGGGGCCCGAGAGGGAAAAACTGTTTTTT. The rearrangement joins TRBV7-9 to TRBJ1-4; TRBD1 might be the D (5 bases). The germline V gene has CDR1 SEHNR and CDR2 FQNEAQ (reference sequence). This CDR3 spans 17 amino acids. Trimming took 2 bases from V and 8 from J, leaving 21 bases between them.

This clonotype was observed a few times. The chain employs TRBV4-1 and TRBJ1-5, with D hard to call. The length of the CDR3 is 15 residues. Germline V gene data show CDR1 as MGHRA and CDR2 as YSYEKL. Trimming took off 4 bases at V and 7 bases at J, with 17 bases between the two ends. CDR3 sequence reads: CASSPQTTQRQPQHF. The CDR3 DNA sequence: TGCGCCAGCAGCCCCCAGACCACGCAGAGGCAGCCCCAGCATTTT.

V usage is TRBV4-3 and J usage is TRBJ2-7; D is ambiguous. CDR1 is LGHNA and CDR2 is YSLEER in the germline V gene. The V end lost 1 base, the J end lost 0 bases, and 7 bases lay between the germline ends. The CDR3 contains 14 residues. The CDR3 DNA is TGCGCCAGCAGCCAAGTGGTCGGCTCCTACGAGCAGTACTTC. It yields the protein CASSQVVGSYEQYF.